The clone carrying this T cell receptor (beta chain) was seen repeatedly, ten times or more. Original methodology: Amplification with reference gene primers provided the estimates of nucleated cell counts. Data came from immunoSEQ multiplex PCR; TCRdb stores just in-frame clones and leaves some out. The V and J calls and the clone size are those of that table, but D and trimming were determined from the DNA. The profile shows 71,000 or so clones, roughly nine tenths of them singletons. The data were taken from a study of blood T cell repertoires in COVID-19. The overall study: The United States, Italy and Spain provided the acute and convalescent COVID-19 samples. From T cells, B-cell-depleted T cells, or PBMCs came the material, which was cDNA or gDNA.

The receptor comes from a man older than 75 in a cohort sampled during active COVID-19. What was sequenced was peripheral blood.

The CDR3 spells CASSPPGRNSPLHF. DNA of the CDR3: TGTGCCAGCTCCCCGCCAGGGCGTAATTCACCCCTCCACTTT. V and J are TRBV18 and TRBJ1-6; D perhaps matches TRBD1 (5 bases). Trimming removed 6 bases from V and 6 bases from J, with 12 bases in between. The CDR3 consists of 14 residues. Germline lookup yields CDR1 KGHSH and CDR2 LQKENI.